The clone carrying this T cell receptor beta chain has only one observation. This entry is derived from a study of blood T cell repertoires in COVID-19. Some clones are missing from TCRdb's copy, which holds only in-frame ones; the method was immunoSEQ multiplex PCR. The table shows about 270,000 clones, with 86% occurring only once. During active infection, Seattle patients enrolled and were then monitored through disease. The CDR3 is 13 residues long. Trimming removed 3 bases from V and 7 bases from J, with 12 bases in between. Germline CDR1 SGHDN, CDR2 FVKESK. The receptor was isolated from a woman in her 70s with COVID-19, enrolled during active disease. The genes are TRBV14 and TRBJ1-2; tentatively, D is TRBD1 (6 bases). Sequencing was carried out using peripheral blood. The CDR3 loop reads CASSQAGAGGYTF. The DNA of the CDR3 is TGTGCCAGCAGCCAGGCGGGGGCAGGTGGCTACACCTTC.